This T cell receptor beta chain was sequenced for a study of blood T cell repertoires in COVID-19. In the source study's methods: Cell counts per sample came from amplifying reference gene primers. Profiled with immunoSEQ multiplex PCR; TCRdb holds only in-frame clones, not every one. That table is the source of V, J and clone size, and D and trimming were worked out from the DNA. The sample contains 200,000 to 250,000 clones, 90% of which appear only once. This CDR3 spans 16 amino acids. Germline lookup yields CDR1 SGHNT and CDR2 YYREEE (reference sequence). V lost 4 bases to trimming and J lost 3 bases; unmatched junction nucleotides: 8. The study drew participants aged about 18 to 89 years from approximately 23 US areas.

Sequences were obtained from PBMCs or T cells enriched from blood (not recorded which). The receptor's source is a man aged 25-45 years who had been exposed to COVID-19. This chain uses TRBV5-4 with TRBJ2-5, with 11 bases aligning to TRBD2. CDR3 loop: CASSPRQGLAEETQYF. DNA of the CDR3: TGTGCCAGCAGCCCCAGACAGGGACTAGCGGAAGAGACCCAGTACTTC.